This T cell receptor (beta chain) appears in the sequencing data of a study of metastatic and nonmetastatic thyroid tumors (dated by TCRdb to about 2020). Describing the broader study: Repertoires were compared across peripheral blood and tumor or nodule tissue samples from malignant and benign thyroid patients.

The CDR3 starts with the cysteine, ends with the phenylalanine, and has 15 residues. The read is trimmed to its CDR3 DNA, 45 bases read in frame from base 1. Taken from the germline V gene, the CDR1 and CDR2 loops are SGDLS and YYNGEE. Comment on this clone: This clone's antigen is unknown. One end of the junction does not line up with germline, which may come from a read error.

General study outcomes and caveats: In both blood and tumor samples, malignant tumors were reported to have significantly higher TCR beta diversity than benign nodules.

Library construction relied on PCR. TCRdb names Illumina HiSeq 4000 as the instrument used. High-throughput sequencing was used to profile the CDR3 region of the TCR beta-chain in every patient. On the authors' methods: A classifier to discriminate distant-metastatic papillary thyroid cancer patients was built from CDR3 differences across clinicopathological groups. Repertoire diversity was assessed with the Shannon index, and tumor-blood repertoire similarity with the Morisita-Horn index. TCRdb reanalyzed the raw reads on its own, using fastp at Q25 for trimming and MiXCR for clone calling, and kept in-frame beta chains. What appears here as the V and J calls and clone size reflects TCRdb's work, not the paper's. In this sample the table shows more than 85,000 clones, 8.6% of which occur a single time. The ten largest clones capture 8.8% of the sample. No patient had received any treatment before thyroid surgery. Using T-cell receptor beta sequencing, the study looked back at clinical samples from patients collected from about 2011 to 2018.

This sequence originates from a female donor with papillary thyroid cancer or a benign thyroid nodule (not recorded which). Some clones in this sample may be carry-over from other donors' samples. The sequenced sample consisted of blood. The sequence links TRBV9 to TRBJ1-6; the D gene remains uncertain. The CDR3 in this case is CTSSASRGKGSPLHF. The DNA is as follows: TGTACCAGCAGCGCGTCACGGGGAAAGGGCTCACCCCTCCACTTT.